This passage covers 22 T cell receptor beta chains from one sample sequenced in a study of vaccination and CD4 T cells after COVID-19. No antigen has been identified for these receptors. Sequence data for DNA of cultured CD4+ T cells were generated by the Oncomine TCR Beta short-read assay. TCRdb reanalysed the PCR reads using MiXCR and keeps one entry per CDR3 protein. In the table there are about 28,000 distinct CDR3 sequences, less than 80% of which are singletons. Treatment in this sample: approximately 11-day PBMC culture with coronavirus spike peptide pools or control peptides (ViraFEST assay). The material sequenced was CD4+ T cells from blood, cultured in vitro, taken after SARS-CoV-2 vaccination. The receptors were gathered from a human donor who received a COVID-19 vaccine.

This clonotype was counted only a few times. This chain uses TRBV30 with TRBJ1-5, with 7 nucleotides matching TRBD1. Germline V CDR1 and CDR2: GTSNPN, SVGIG (reference sequence). J was trimmed by 1 base and V by 2 bases; bases with no gene match: 5. This CDR3 has 15 amino acids. CDR3 in DNA: TGTGCCTGGAGTTTACACAGGGGCAGCAATCAGCCCCAGCATTTT. Protein sequence: CAWSLHRGSNQPQHF. Supplemented by reference TRBV30 and TRBJ1-5, the full variable domain reads SQTIHQWPATLVQPVGSPLSLECTVEGTSNPNLYWYRQAAGRGLQLLFYSVGIGQISSEVPQNLSASRPQDRQFILSSKKLLLSDSGFYLCAWSLHRGSNQPQHFGDGTRLSIL.

This clonotype has more than one count but fewer than ten. This chain links TRBV11-2 with TRBJ1-2; 10 bases align to TRBD1. The length of the CDR3 is 17 residues. V shed 5 bases, J shed 4 bases, and the junction held 13 bases outside the gene matches. Looked up from germline, CDR1 is SGHAT and CDR2 is FQNNGV. The CDR3 coding sequence is TGTGCCAGCAGCCTGATTAGGGGGACAGGGGCCAGCTATGGCTACACCTTC. Translating it yields CASSLIRGTGASYGYTF.

The chain couples TRBV6-4 to TRBJ1-5; 8 bases are a match to TRBD1. Per germline, CDR1 MRHNA and CDR2 SNTAGT. The CDR3 consists of 15 residues. The trim removed 3 bases at V and 7 bases at J, leaving 8 bases unmatched. The CDR3 loop is CASSETDREGQPQHF. DNA for the CDR3: TGTGCCAGCAGTGAAACGGACAGGGAAGGACAGCCCCAGCATTTT.

J is TRBJ2-7 and V is TRBV19, with 7 bases that match TRBD1. CDR1 is LNHDA, CDR2 SQIVND, per germline (reference sequence). The CDR3 consists of 15 residues. Trimming cost V 5 bases and J 7 bases; bases outside gene matches: 14. The CDR3 sequence: CASSPRTGRLIEQYF. The CDR3 DNA reads TGTGCCAGTAGTCCCAGGACAGGAAGGCTCATAGAGCAGTACTTC. Full variable domain (missing parts from reference TRBV19 and TRBJ2-7): DGGITQSPKYLFRKEGQNVTLSCEQNLNHDAMYWYRQDPGQGLRLIYYSQIVNDFQKGDIAEGYSVSREKKESFPLTVTSAQKNPTAFYLCASSPRTGRLIEQYFGPGTRLTVT.

The chain is built from TRBV6-4 and TRBJ1-2; 9 bases map to TRBD1. From germline, CDR1 is MRHNA and CDR2 SNTAGT. The CDR3 has 15 residues. The J segment lost 4 bases and the V segment lost 0 bases, leaving 3 bases of the junction unmatched. The DNA for the CDR3 is TGTGCCAGCAGTGACTCCCCGACAGGGGGCTATGGCTACACCTTC. This gives the protein CASSDSPTGGYGYTF.

V is TRBV6-1 and J is TRBJ2-7; D gene uncertain. Germline V gene lookup returns CDR1 MNHNS and CDR2 SASEGT. CDR3 length: 14 residues. Trimming left V 5 bases short and J 1 base short, with 12 bases between. CDR3 region: CASSNRVGSYEQYF. The DNA for the CDR3 is TGTGCCAGCAGTAACAGAGTAGGATCCTACGAGCAGTACTTC.

The chain recombines TRBV19 with TRBJ2-5; TRBD2 aligns across 9 bases. This CDR3 contains 15 residues. Germline CDR1 is LNHDA and CDR2 is SQIVND (reference sequence). The V gene end was trimmed by 7 bases and the J gene end by 5 bases; junction bases not matched to a gene: 11. CDR3 protein: CASTLGGGAEETQYF. CDR3 DNA sequence: TGTGCCAGTACCCTCGGCGGGGGGGCAGAGGAGACCCAGTACTTC. The complete variable domain, with remaining parts taken from reference TRBV19 and TRBJ2-5, reads DGGITQSPKYLFRKEGQNVTLSCEQNLNHDAMYWYRQDPGQGLRLIYYSQIVNDFQKGDIAEGYSVSREKKESFPLTVTSAQKNPTAFYLCASTLGGGAEETQYFGPGTRLLVL.

The rearrangement joins TRBV12-5 to TRBJ2-1, with 7 nucleotides matching TRBD2. Germline V CDR1 and CDR2: LGHNT, FRNRAP. Germline trimming cut 0 bases from V and 0 bases from J; bases unmatched to any gene: 5. This CDR3 is 17 amino acids long. DNA of the CDR3: TGTGCTAGTGGTTTGGTACTGGGCGGGGGCTCCTACAATGAGCAGTTCTTC. It codes for CASGLVLGGGSYNEQFF. Supplemented by reference TRBV12-5 and TRBJ2-1, the full variable domain reads DARVTQTPRHKVTEMGQEVTMRCQPILGHNTVFWYRQTMMQGLELLAYFRNRAPLDDSGMPKDRFSAEMPDATLATLKIQPSEPRDSAVYFCASGLVLGGGSYNEQFFGPGTRLTVL.

This clonotype occurred once. This sequence joins TRBV19 and TRBJ2-3, with 13 positions matching TRBD2. Germline CDR1 reads LNHDA; CDR2 reads SQIVND (reference sequence). V trimming: 4 bases; J trimming: 0 bases; junction bases outside the gene matches: 7. The CDR3 is 18 amino acids. CDR3 amino acids: CASSKTSGRLRSTDTQYF. CDR3 DNA sequence: TGTGCCAGTAGTAAGACTAGCGGGAGGCTAAGGAGCACAGATACGCAGTATTTT.

The chain links TRBV27 to TRBJ2-2; 7 positions agree with TRBD2. Germline V gives CDR1 MNHEY, CDR2 SMNVEV (reference sequence). V lost 7 bases to trimming and J lost 2 bases; unmatched junction nucleotides: 4. The CDR3 spans 14 residues. CDR3 nucleotide sequence: TGTGCCAGCACGGGGAGGGCCAACACCGGGGAGCTGTTTTTT. This sequence encodes CASTGRANTGELFF.

The V call is TRBV5-4, the J call TRBJ1-6; perhaps TRBD1 as D (5 bases). The CDR3 spans 17 residues. Trimming removed 2 bases from V and 1 base from J, with 13 bases in between. Germline values: CDR1 SGHNT, CDR2 YYREEE (reference sequence). CDR3 DNA sequence: TGTGCCAGCAGCTTCATAAAATGGGGGTCCTATAATTCACCCCTCCACTTT. Translation gives CASSFIKWGSYNSPLHF. The full variable domain, in which reference TRBV5-4 and TRBJ1-6 provide the parts outside the CDR3, is ETGVTQSPTHLIKTRGQQVTLRCSSQSGHNTVSWYQQALGQGPQFIFQYYREEENGRGNFPPRFSGLQFPNYSSELNVNALELDDSALYLCASSFIKWGSYNSPLHFGNGTRLTVT.

This chain connects TRBV6-1 to TRBJ2-3; D is ambiguous. Trimming stripped 1 base from V and 5 bases from J, with 7 bases between. The CDR3 spans 13 residues. Germline V gene sequence: CDR1 MNHNS, CDR2 SASEGT. CDR3 protein: CASSEVPKDTQYF. In DNA form, the CDR3 reads TGTGCCAGCAGTGAAGTTCCGAAAGATACGCAGTATTTT.

This clonotype was seen a handful of times. The V call is TRBV6-1, the J call TRBJ1-6, with a weak D call TRBD1 (6 bases). The CDR3 has 14 amino acids. Trimming took 7 bases from V and 7 from J, leaving 14 bases between them. The germline V gene has CDR1 MNHNS and CDR2 SASEGT. CDR3 protein: CASTGGAGNSPLHF. The CDR3 DNA reads as TGTGCCAGCACCGGGGGCGCAGGGAATTCACCCCTCCACTTT.

This clonotype has more than one count but fewer than ten. J is TRBJ2-5 and V is TRBV12-3 or TRBV12-4, with unresolved D. CDR3 length: 15 amino acids. Trimming cost V 8 bases and J 4 bases, with 20 bases left between them. CDR3 sequence reads: CASGRSLIGRETQYF. The DNA for the CDR3 is TGTGCCAGCGGACGAAGCCTGATTGGGCGAGAGACCCAGTACTTC.

The chain carries TRBV7-2 and TRBJ1-3; 7 bases fit TRBD1. Germline V gene lookup returns CDR1 SGHTA and CDR2 FQGNSA. After removal of 0 bases from V and 1 base from J, the junction contained 3 bases not matched to a gene. There are 16 residues in the CDR3. CDR3 residues: CASSLAGGASGNTIYF. The CDR3 DNA follows: TGTGCCAGCAGCTTAGCAGGGGGCGCTTCTGGAAACACCATATATTTT. The full variable domain, with the rest looked up from reference TRBV7-2 and TRBJ1-3, is GAGVSQSPSNKVTEKGKDVELRCDPISGHTALYWYRQSLGQGLEFLIYFQGNSAPDKSGLPSDRFSAERTGGSVSTLTIQRTQQEDSAVYLCASSLAGGASGNTIYFGEGSWLTVV.

Written as DNA, the CDR3 is TGTGCCACCGGACAGGGTAATCAGCCCCAGCATTTT. It codes for CATGQGNQPQHF. This chain joins TRBV7-9 and TRBJ1-5; 8 bases map to TRBD1. Trimming removed 10 bases from V and 4 bases from J; junction bases left unmatched: 3. This CDR3 comprises 12 residues. Germline V gene sequence: CDR1 SEHNR, CDR2 FQNEAQ (reference sequence).

The table lists this clonotype with a few counts. Here the CDR3 DNA reads TGTGCCAGCAGTTTTGGACTAGCGGGCACAGATACGCAGTATTTT. It specifies CASSFGLAGTDTQYF. The chain recombines TRBV27 with TRBJ2-3; 10 bases are a match to TRBD2. Germline values: CDR1 MNHEY, CDR2 SMNVEV (reference sequence). The CDR3 is 15 amino acids. V gave up 3 bases and J gave up 1 base; unmatched junction bases: 1.

V usage is TRBV6-5 and J usage is TRBJ2-3; D call uncertain. Trimming took 0 bases from V and 0 from J, leaving 4 bases between them. Germline V gene sequence: CDR1 MNHEY, CDR2 SVGAGI. CDR3 length: 14 amino acids. The DNA of the CDR3 is TGTGCCAGCAGTTACTCATGGAGCACAGATACGCAGTATTTT. Protein sequence: CASSYSWSTDTQYF.

The chain is built from TRBV20-1 and TRBJ1-1; TRBD1 matches at 8 bases. The CDR3 length is 18 residues. The J segment lost 0 bases and the V segment lost 2 bases, leaving 14 bases of the junction unmatched. Germline values: CDR1 DFQATT, CDR2 SNEGSKA (reference sequence). As DNA, the CDR3 is TGCAGTGCTAGATCCTCAGGGGGCGGTGGTCGGGTGAACACTGAAGCTTTCTTT. This gives the protein CSARSSGGGGRVNTEAFF.

This clonotype was detected a few times. The gene calls are TRBV24-1 and TRBJ1-1, with 7 bases matching TRBD1. The CDR3 runs to 11 residues. The ends lost 9 bases at V and 3 bases at J; junction bases unmatched: 0. The germline CDR1 and CDR2 sequences are KGHDR and SFDVKD. CDR3 sequence reads: CATQGDTEAFF. The CDR3 nucleotides read TGTGCCACCCAGGGGGACACTGAAGCTTTCTTT.

The rearrangement joins TRBV6-1 to TRBJ1-1; a weak D match, TRBD1 (6 bases). Per germline, CDR1 MNHNS and CDR2 SASEGT. CDR3 length: 16 residues. Trimming stripped 6 bases from V and 0 bases from J, with 17 bases between. The CDR3 region is CASRRNRVPMNTEAFF. The CDR3 bases are TGTGCCAGCAGAAGAAACAGGGTTCCGATGAACACTGAAGCTTTCTTT.

This chain joins TRBV9 and TRBJ2-1; 8 bases line up with TRBD2. V shed 4 bases and J 4 bases; nucleotides not matched to a gene: 4. Germline V gene sequence: CDR1 SGDLS, CDR2 YYNGEE. The CDR3 has 14 amino acids. The CDR3 DNA is TGTGCCAGCAGCCTTGGCGGGGGGTACAATGAGCAGTTCTTC. Protein product: CASSLGGGYNEQFF.